The source of this TCR beta chain is a study of technical replicates of blood from a few donors. Generated by immunoSEQ multiplex PCR, the TCRdb table keeps only in-frame clones and is missing some. The sample carries tens of thousands of clones, around 92% recorded once. The count of this clone is one. The TCR sequence derives from a human donor in good health. Some clones in this sample may be carry-over from other donors' samples. Sequenced sample: PBMCs.

CDR3 DNA: TGTGCCTCGACTTCAGGGACAGGGGAGACCCAGTACTTC. It translates to CASTSGTGETQYF. J is TRBJ2-5 and V is TRBV30; TRBD1 matches at 9 bases. Trimming took 7 bases from V and 5 from J; bases not matched to a gene: 8. CDR3 length: 13 amino acids. Per the germline V gene, CDR1 is GTSNPN and CDR2 is SVGIG (reference sequence).